These 30 T cell receptor beta chains were all obtained from the same sample, sequenced in a study of response to subunit inactivated influenza vaccine. A single record per CDR3 protein comes from TCRdb applying MiXCR to the RT-PCR reads. This table has just under 550,000 distinct CDR3 sequences, less than 25% appearing once. The sample was also reused in another study, on T cells expressing NK-cell markers. This second study notes: Beta-chain TCR cDNA was generated via 5'RACE template switching with UMIs.

The sample here was CD4+ T cells sorted from PBMCs, taken roughly 12 days after vaccination. The source is a man aged 45 to 65 who received an inactivated influenza vaccine.

The V gene is TRBV20-1, the J gene TRBJ2-5; a possible D gene is TRBD1 (6 bases). Germline values: CDR1 DFQATT, CDR2 SNEGSKA (reference sequence). V was shortened by 3 bases and J by 2 bases, with 13 bases between the two germline ends. The CDR3 covers 14 residues. The CDR3 loop reads CSASAQGWQETQYF. The CDR3 DNA is TGCAGTGCTAGCGCGCAGGGGTGGCAAGAGACCCAGTACTTC.

A few counts support this clonotype. The chain is built from TRBV6-2 or TRBV6-3 and TRBJ2-1, with no clear D. This CDR3 is 16 amino acids long. Germline V lookup: CDR1 MNHEY, CDR2 SVGEGT. The V and J ends lost 2 bases and 5 bases respectively, with 16 bases between them. The CDR3 loop reads CASSYPTWGRNNEQFF. CDR3 DNA sequence: TGTGCCAGCAGTTACCCCACTTGGGGAAGAAACAATGAGCAGTTCTTC.

This clonotype turned up a few times. The J gene is TRBJ2-5, the V gene TRBV2, with D unclear. V shed 8 bases and J shed 0 bases, with 7 bases lying between them. Germline CDR1 SNHLY, CDR2 FYNNEI. The CDR3 consists of 12 residues. The CDR3: CASGPNQETQYF. In DNA, the CDR3 is TGTGCCAGCGGGCCGAACCAAGAGACCCAGTACTTC.

The chain has TRBV7-6 and TRBJ2-3; 9 bases line up with TRBD2. Germline V gene lookup returns CDR1 SGHVS and CDR2 FNYEAQ. This CDR3 is 14 amino acids long. V lost 1 base and J lost 6; bases outside the gene matches: 2. CDR3 protein: CASSLVAGADTQYF. The CDR3 DNA reads as TGTGCCAGCAGCTTAGTAGCGGGAGCTGATACGCAGTATTTT.

In its sample, this clonotype was seen a few times. The genes are TRBV29-1 and TRBJ2-1; 11 bases match TRBD2. This CDR3 has 13 residues. Trimming took 7 bases from V and 7 from J; bases not matched to a gene: 6. From germline, CDR1 is SQVTM and CDR2 ANQGSEA. The CDR3 loop reads CSAPRLAGNEQFF. DNA for the CDR3: TGCAGCGCCCCCAGACTAGCGGGGAATGAGCAGTTCTTC.

This rearrangement joins TRBV7-2 to TRBJ2-2, with D possibly called TRBD1 or TRBD2 (5 bases each). The V end was cut by 1 base, the J end by 9 bases, with 6 bases between. In germline, CDR1 is SGHTA, CDR2 FQGNSA. The CDR3 loop spans 12 amino acids. Here the CDR3 DNA reads TGTGCCAGCAGCTTAGGGGGGAGGGAGCTGTTTTTT. Protein sequence: CASSLGGRELFF.

The chain recombines TRBV27 with TRBJ2-1; tentatively, D is TRBD2 (5 bases). CDR1 and CDR2 (germline): MNHEY, SMNVEV (reference sequence). The V and J ends lost 3 bases and 1 base respectively, with 13 bases between them. CDR3 size: 16 residues. The CDR3 DNA is TGTGCCAGCAGTTTCGATAGCGAGGTGTCCTACAATGAGCAGTTCTTC. Its translation is CASSFDSEVSYNEQFF.

The chain couples TRBV14 to TRBJ2-2; no definite D call. CDR1 SGHDN and CDR2 FVKESK come from the germline V gene. The CDR3 sequence is 13 residues long. Trimming removed 3 bases from V and 7 bases from J, with 9 bases in between. The CDR3 DNA reads TGTGCCAGCAGCCAGAACCCGCGCGGGGAGCTGTTTTTT. This codes for CASSQNPRGELFF.

Only a few counts were recorded for this clonotype. The chain recombines TRBV6-2 or TRBV6-3 with TRBJ2-1, with 9 bases that match TRBD2. Germline CDR1 MNHEY, CDR2 SVGEGT. This CDR3 contains 17 residues. Trimming removed 6 bases from V and 4 bases from J; junction bases left unmatched: 13. CDR3 amino acids: CASRARTLAGEYNEQFF. CDR3 nucleotide sequence: TGTGCCAGCAGGGCTAGGACCTTAGCGGGAGAGTACAATGAGCAGTTCTTC.

The chain uses TRBV25-1 and TRBJ1-5, with a weak D call TRBD1 (5 bases). CDR3 length equals 13 residues. Germline assignment: CDR1 MGHDK and CDR2 SYGVNS. Between the trimmed V and J ends, which lost 4 bases and 7 bases, there was a span of 11 bases. Written as DNA, the CDR3 is TGTGCCAGCAGTGGAGGGGTCGGGCAGCCCCAGCATTTT. Protein product: CASSGGVGQPQHF.

In its sample, this clonotype was seen a few times. The gene calls are TRBV20-1 and TRBJ2-7, with 8 positions matching TRBD2. The trim removed 3 bases at V and 4 bases at J, leaving 14 bases unmatched. Germline CDR1 and CDR2: DFQATT and SNEGSKA (reference sequence). The CDR3 totals 16 residues. The CDR3 spells CSASFLHREGPYEQYF. The CDR3 DNA reads TGCAGTGCTAGCTTCCTCCATCGGGAGGGCCCGTACGAGCAGTACTTC.

The chain carries TRBV6-2 or TRBV6-3 and TRBJ2-6; D is perhaps TRBD1 (6 bases). V lost 4 bases to trimming and J lost 0 bases, with 13 bases between them. CDR1 and CDR2 from the germline V gene are MNHEY and SVGEGT. This CDR3 is built from 17 residues. The DNA for the CDR3 is TGTGCCAGCAGTTCACTTAGACAGGCCTCTGGGGCCAACGTCCTGACTTTC. Translated: CASSSLRQASGANVLTF.

This clonotype occurred many times. V and J are TRBV27 and TRBJ2-1; D not resolved. The length of the CDR3 is 15 residues. CDR1 and CDR2 from the germline V gene are MNHEY and SMNVEV (reference sequence). The V end was cut by 7 bases, the J end by 0 bases, with 13 bases between. The CDR3 sequence is CASTLGGSSYNEQFF. CDR3 sequence (DNA): TGTGCCAGCACCCTAGGCGGTAGCTCCTACAATGAGCAGTTCTTC.

The gene calls are TRBV5-5 and TRBJ1-2, with D hard to call. Between the trimmed V and J ends, which lost 3 bases and 8 bases, there was a span of 17 bases. The germline gives CDR1 SGHKS, CDR2 YYEKEE (reference sequence). The CDR3 has 14 residues. CDR3 in DNA: TGTGCCAGCAGCTCTTTAGAGGGATCGAGCGGCTACACCTTC. Amino acid sequence: CASSSLEGSSGYTF.

This chain uses TRBV20-1 with TRBJ2-1, with 12 bases lining up with TRBD2. Germline-derived CDR1 and CDR2 are DFQATT and SNEGSKA (reference sequence). Unmatched junction bases numbered 9, after V lost 0 bases and J lost 0 bases. The CDR3 runs 19 residues. This CDR3 is CSARDLLAGGPYSYNEQFF. The CDR3 bases are TGCAGTGCTAGAGATTTGCTAGCGGGAGGGCCATACTCCTACAATGAGCAGTTCTTC.

This sequence joins TRBV12-3 or TRBV12-4 and TRBJ2-3; D call uncertain. The V end was cut by 3 bases, the J end by 6 bases, with 19 bases between. This CDR3 is built from 16 residues. The DNA of the CDR3 is TGTGCCAGCAGTTTGGATCGAGGCCAAATTTCGGATACGCAGTATTTT. Encoded protein: CASSLDRGQISDTQYF.

In this sample, this clonotype turned up a few times. The genes are TRBV5-1 and TRBJ2-2; 11 positions match TRBD2. The CDR3 loop spans 14 amino acids. V dropped 1 base and J dropped 8; count of bases not matched to a gene: 1. The germline CDR1 and CDR2 sequences are SGHRS and YFSETQ. The DNA of the CDR3 is TGCGCCAGCAGCTTGCGGACTAGCGGGGGGGAGCTGTTTTTT. Translating gives CASSLRTSGGELFF.

This clonotype has just a few counts. CDR3 DNA: TGTGCTACGGGGGACAGCTCCTACGAGCAGTACTTC. Translation: CATGDSSYEQYF. The rearrangement joins TRBV10-3 to TRBJ2-7; a possible D gene is TRBD1 (7 bases). Per germline, CDR1 ENHRY and CDR2 SYGVKD. The CDR3 extends over 12 amino acids.

The rearrangement uses TRBV6-2 or TRBV6-3 and TRBJ1-2; TRBD1 matches 8 bases. V trimming: 2 bases; J trimming: 11 bases; junction bases outside the gene matches: 13. Germline V gene data show CDR1 as MNHEY and CDR2 as SVGEGT. The CDR3 runs to 15 residues. The CDR3 DNA reads as TGTGCCAGCAGTTACCCGGCCCGGGACAGGCACGCATACACCTTC. Protein: CASSYPARDRHAYTF.

V usage is TRBV12-3 or TRBV12-4 and J usage is TRBJ2-2; 10 bases line up with TRBD1. The CDR3 covers 16 residues. The junction had 3 bases not matched to a gene; V was cut back by 1 base and J by 4 bases. In DNA, the CDR3 is TGTGCCAGCAGTTTAGGACAGGGGGCGCGCACCGGGGAGCTGTTTTTT. Amino acids: CASSLGQGARTGELFF.

This clonotype has only a few counts. V usage is TRBV25-1 and J usage is TRBJ2-3; 7 nucleotides align to TRBD1. CDR3 length: 16 amino acids. Germline lookup yields CDR1 MGHDK and CDR2 SYGVNS. V lost 2 bases and J lost 3; bases outside the gene matches: 8. Here the CDR3 DNA reads TGTGCCAGCAGTGAACTTAGGGGGCCCTTAACAGATACGCAGTATTTT. Protein: CASSELRGPLTDTQYF.

Concerning this clonotype: At one boundary the junction diverges from the germline segment, which might be a read error. The chain links TRBV5-1 to TRBJ1-2, with TRBD1 identical over 10 bases. Germline V CDR1 and CDR2: SGHRS, YFSETQ. The CDR3 runs to 13 residues. CDR3 residues: CASGPGTGDGYTF. The CDR3, as DNA: TGTGCCAGCGGCCCCGGGACAGGGGATGGCTACACCTTC.

The genes are TRBV5-5 and TRBJ2-1; D is unresolved. CDR1 is SGHKS and CDR2 is YYEKEE in the germline V gene (reference sequence). Trimming removed 1 base from V and 8 bases from J, with 13 bases in between. This CDR3 is 14 amino acids long. Here the CDR3 reads CASSLKGLGDEQFF. CDR3 nucleotides: TGTGCCAGCAGCTTGAAAGGCCTTGGGGATGAGCAGTTCTTC.

V gene TRBV27 combines with J gene TRBJ2-2, with TRBD1 as a possible D gene (6 bases). The CDR3 sequence is 14 residues long. The V and J ends lost 2 bases and 16 bases respectively, with 20 bases between them. In germline, CDR1 is MNHEY, CDR2 SMNVEV (reference sequence). The CDR3 sequence: CASSLRGLGGIEFF. DNA of the CDR3: TGTGCCAGCAGTTTACGAGGGCTTGGGGGCATTGAGTTTTTT.

J is TRBJ1-6 and V is TRBV5-1; tentative D call: TRBD1 (5 bases). Germline CDR1 SGHRS, CDR2 YFSETQ. There are 15 residues in the CDR3. Trimming removed 2 bases from V and 4 bases from J, with 10 bases in between. The CDR3 reads CASSFGHEYNSPLHF. CDR3 coding DNA: TGCGCCAGCAGCTTCGGACACGAGTATAATTCACCCCTCCACTTT. The full variable domain, its missing parts supplied by reference TRBV5-1 and TRBJ1-6, is KAGVTQTPRYLIKTRGQQVTLSCSPISGHRSVSWYQQTPGQGLQFLFEYFSETQRNKGNFPGRFSGRQFSNSRSEMNVSTLELGDSALYLCASSFGHEYNSPLHFGNGTRLTVT.

Here the CDR3 reads CASSQEPGQGAPPGQPQHF. DNA for the CDR3: TGCGCCAGCAGTCAGGAACCGGGACAGGGGGCGCCCCCTGGACAGCCCCAGCATTTT. This chain joins TRBV23-1 and TRBJ1-5; 12 nucleotides align to TRBD1. TRBV23-1 belongs to the ORF category, with a function that is uncertain. The CDR3 has 19 residues. V lost 3 bases, J lost 7 bases, and 16 bases stayed unmatched.

V usage is TRBV7-9 and J usage is TRBJ2-7; D is perhaps TRBD2 (6 bases). This CDR3 has 14 amino acids. Germline CDR1 reads SEHNR; CDR2 reads FQNEAQ (reference sequence). V was pared by 3 bases and J by 6 bases, with 15 bases between. CDR3 bases: TGTGCCAGCAGCTTGCGGGATCCCCGCCTCGAGCAGTACTTC. Amino acid sequence: CASSLRDPRLEQYF. Complete variable domain (other parts from reference TRBV7-9 and TRBJ2-7): DTGVSQNPRHKITKRGQNVTFRCDPISEHNRLYWYRQTLGQGPEFLTYFQNEAQLEKSRLLSDRFSAERPKGSFSTLEIQRTEQGDSAMYLCASSLRDPRLEQYFGPGTRLTVT.

This clonotype was seen a handful of times. The rearrangement uses TRBV4-1 and TRBJ2-7, with D unclear. CDR1 MGHRA and CDR2 YSYEKL come from the germline V gene. The CDR3 is 14 residues long. V lost 3 bases to trimming and J lost 3 bases, with 12 bases between them. The CDR3 DNA sequence: TGCGCCAGCAGCCAGGCCTCACAGCTCTACGAGCAGTACTTC. Translating gives CASSQASQLYEQYF.

About this clonotype: An end of the junction differs from the germline gene, which may be a read error. The CDR3 here is CASSLEVGGLLF. CDR3 nucleotides: TGTGCCAGCAGCTTAGAGGTTGGGGGGCTCCTCTTT. V usage is TRBV7-2 and J usage is TRBJ1-1; a weak D match, TRBD1 (6 bases). The CDR3 loop spans 12 amino acids. CDR1 is SGHTA and CDR2 is FQGNSA in the germline V gene.

Regarding this clonotype: A much more abundant neighbour one base away suggests this may be a read error. The rearrangement joins TRBV6-5 to TRBJ2-2; unclear D gene. CDR3 length: 14 amino acids. The V gene's germline CDR1 is MNHEY and CDR2 SVGAGI. Trimming cost V 1 base and J 1 base, with 4 bases left between them. This CDR3 reads CASSYWRNTGELFF. CDR3 nucleotides: TGTGCCAGCAGTTACTGGAGGAACACCGGGGAGCTGTTTTTT.